This T cell receptor (beta chain) was identified in a study of blood T cell repertoires in COVID-19. Trimming stripped 3 bases from V and 2 bases from J, with 13 bases between. CDR1 is SNHLY and CDR2 is FYNNEI in the germline V gene. The CDR3 is 15 residues long. The assay was immunoSEQ multiplex PCR, and TCRdb's table has in-frame clones only and misses some. The sample lists around 300,000 clones; about 89% were seen once. The J gene is TRBJ2-5, the V gene TRBV2; D may be TRBD2 (6 bases). This TCR was recovered from a woman in her late teens or twenties who had recovered from COVID-19. Sequenced: PBMCs or T cells enriched from blood (not recorded which). The CDR3 sequence: CASSERETRQETQYF. CDR3 DNA sequence: TGTGCCAGCAGTGAGCGGGAAACCAGGCAAGAGACCCAGTACTTC.